The 20 T cell receptor beta chains listed next were all sequenced from one sample in a study of blood T cell repertoires in COVID-19. The repertoire was sequenced with immunoSEQ multiplex PCR; TCRdb's copy has only in-frame clones and lacks some. This sample has some 150,000 clones, with 75% to 90% found just once. Sample: peripheral blood. These TCRs come from a human donor in a cohort sampled during active COVID-19.

CDR3 residues: CASSLAQGEAFF. DNA of the CDR3: TGTGCCAGCAGCTTAGCTCAGGGTGAAGCTTTCTTT. The chain is built from TRBV7-8 and TRBJ1-1; maybe TRBD1 (5 bases). The germline gives CDR1 SGHVS, CDR2 FQNEAQ. This CDR3 is 12 amino acids long. V was cut by 0 bases and J by 7 bases, with 6 bases left in between.

The rearrangement links TRBV11-2 to TRBJ2-1, with 8 bases aligning to TRBD2. The germline V gene has CDR1 SGHAT and CDR2 FQNNGV. V was pared by 6 bases and J by 4 bases, with 14 bases of the junction left unmatched. The CDR3 is made up of 17 amino acids. The CDR3 region is CASSLRAPASGYNEQFF. DNA of the CDR3: TGTGCCAGCAGTTTGAGGGCTCCGGCTAGCGGGTACAATGAGCAGTTCTTC.

This chain connects TRBV28 to TRBJ2-1, with 9 bases lining up with TRBD2. Germline-derived CDR1 and CDR2 are MDHEN and SYDVKM. Unmatched junction bases numbered 10, after V lost 8 bases and J lost 5 bases. The CDR3 runs to 15 residues. CDR3 loop: CASLLGSGRNNEQFF. The DNA for the CDR3 is TGTGCCAGCCTCCTAGGGAGCGGGAGGAACAATGAGCAGTTCTTC.

This chain joins TRBV20-1 and TRBJ2-3; D gene ambiguous. This CDR3 has 11 residues. CDR1 and CDR2 from the germline V gene are DFQATT and SNEGSKA (reference sequence). V shed 3 bases and J shed 4 bases, with 5 bases lying between them. The chain's CDR3 is CSASRSDTQYF. DNA for the CDR3: TGCAGTGCTAGCCGGTCAGATACGCAGTATTTT.

This rearrangement joins TRBV6-5 to TRBJ1-2, with D hard to call. Trimming stripped 4 bases from V and 0 bases from J, with 6 bases between. The germline V gene encodes CDR1 MNHEY and CDR2 SVGAGI. The CDR3 is 13 residues long. The CDR3 is CASSSSANYGYTF. The CDR3, as DNA: TGTGCCAGCAGTTCTTCCGCTAACTATGGCTACACCTTC.

This sequence joins TRBV5-1 and TRBJ1-1; 10 positions match TRBD1. Germline V CDR1 and CDR2: SGHRS, YFSETQ. CDR3 size: 15 residues. Trimming at V came to 5 bases and at J to 1 base, leaving 5 bases not matched to a gene. The CDR3 loop reads CASRNRQGANTEAFF. As DNA, the CDR3 is TGCGCCAGCAGGAATCGACAGGGGGCGAACACTGAAGCTTTCTTT. Full variable domain (remainder filled in from reference TRBV5-1 and TRBJ1-1): KAGVTQTPRYLIKTRGQQVTLSCSPISGHRSVSWYQQTPGQGLQFLFEYFSETQRNKGNFPGRFSGRQFSNSRSEMNVSTLELGDSALYLCASRNRQGANTEAFFGQGTRLTVV.

The chain links TRBV2 to TRBJ2-3; 9 bases fit TRBD2. This CDR3 region has 15 residues. Germline values: CDR1 SNHLY, CDR2 FYNNEI. V trimming: 1 base; J trimming: 3 bases; junction bases outside the gene matches: 2. The CDR3 nucleotides are TGTGCCAGCAGTGAAGGCAGCGGGGGGACAGATACGCAGTATTTT. Residues: CASSEGSGGTDTQYF.

The chain carries TRBV4-2 and TRBJ2-6; D perhaps matches TRBD1 (5 bases). Trimming took 4 bases from V and 1 from J, leaving 14 bases between them. Germline values: CDR1 LGHNA, CDR2 YNFKEQ. The CDR3 totals 17 residues. CDR3 amino acids: CASSPRYRGSGANVLTF. For the CDR3, the DNA is TGTGCCAGCAGCCCAAGATATAGGGGATCTGGGGCCAACGTCCTGACTTTC.

The chain is built from TRBV9 and TRBJ1-1, with TRBD1 identical over 8 bases. The CDR3 is made up of 15 amino acids. V shed 4 bases and J 2 bases; nucleotides not matched to a gene: 7. Germline values: CDR1 SGDLS, CDR2 YYNGEE. CDR3 residues: CASSPTDRVNTEAFF. CDR3 bases: TGTGCCAGCAGCCCGACGGACAGGGTTAACACTGAAGCTTTCTTT.

The chain carries TRBV15 and TRBJ2-4; the match to TRBD1 covers 8 bases. V lost 0 bases, J lost 0 bases, and 7 bases stayed unmatched. CDR1 LNHNV and CDR2 YYDKDF come from the germline V gene (reference sequence). This CDR3 contains 18 residues. CDR3 amino acids: CATSRDLQGARAKNIQYF. CDR3 nucleotides: TGTGCCACCAGCAGAGATCTTCAGGGGGCGAGAGCCAAAAACATTCAGTACTTC.

The chain couples TRBV5-1 to TRBJ2-5; 10 bases match TRBD2. Germline V gene data show CDR1 as SGHRS and CDR2 as YFSETQ. V lost 5 bases, J lost 1 base, and 5 bases stayed unmatched. The CDR3 contains 15 residues. The CDR3 DNA reads as TGCGCCAGCAGTTTTAGCGGGAGGTTCCAAGAGACCCAGTACTTC. Its protein is CASSFSGRFQETQYF. The full variable domain, in which reference TRBV5-1 and TRBJ2-5 provide the parts outside the CDR3, is KAGVTQTPRYLIKTRGQQVTLSCSPISGHRSVSWYQQTPGQGLQFLFEYFSETQRNKGNFPGRFSGRQFSNSRSEMNVSTLELGDSALYLCASSFSGRFQETQYFGPGTRLLVL.

This chain connects TRBV28 to TRBJ1-4, with D tentatively TRBD1 (5 bases). V was cut by 5 bases and J by 8 bases, with 12 bases left in between. The germline V gene encodes CDR1 MDHEN and CDR2 SYDVKM. This CDR3 is 13 amino acids long. The CDR3 reads CASSHGGGEKLFF. CDR3 coding DNA: TGTGCCAGCAGTCACGGCGGGGGAGAAAAACTGTTTTTT.

The chain links TRBV28 to TRBJ1-5, with D possibly matching TRBD1 (5 bases). The CDR3 extends over 17 amino acids. V lost 6 bases, J lost 2 bases, and 20 bases lay in between. Germline V lookup: CDR1 MDHEN, CDR2 SYDVKM. The CDR3 region has the DNA TGTGCCAGCAGCTTAGCGGACATATCTGTTCGCAATCAGCCCCAGCATTTT. It translates to CASSLADISVRNQPQHF.

This clone was seen a handful of times. The rearrangement uses TRBV9 and TRBJ2-7, with D perhaps TRBD2 (5 bases). Germline CDR1 and CDR2: SGDLS and YYNGEE. The V and J ends lost 0 bases and 0 bases respectively, with 10 bases between them. The length of the CDR3 is 15 residues. The CDR3 DNA follows: TGTGCCAGCAGCGTAGACGGGGTAGGCTCCTACGAGCAGTACTTC. Translated, it gives CASSVDGVGSYEQYF.

The chain joins TRBV27 to TRBJ2-7, with D possibly TRBD1 on 6 matching bases. Between the trimmed V and J ends, which lost 6 bases and 4 bases, there was a span of 19 bases. This CDR3 comprises 15 residues. Germline CDR1 MNHEY, CDR2 SMNVEV (reference sequence). The CDR3 sequence: CASRGSGQTHYEQYF. CDR3 coding DNA: TGTGCCAGCAGGGGAAGTGGACAGACCCATTACGAGCAGTACTTC.

The chain employs TRBV11-3 and TRBJ2-5; 10 bases are a match to TRBD2. V was pared by 2 bases and J by 3 bases, with 6 bases of the junction left unmatched. Germline values: CDR1 SGHNT, CDR2 YENEEA. There are 16 residues in the CDR3. The CDR3 DNA is TGTGCCAGCAGCTTACGCCTAGCGGGGGCGGAAGAGACCCAGTACTTC. Translation gives CASSLRLAGAEETQYF.

The chain has TRBV13 and TRBJ2-3; 11 bases map to TRBD2. The CDR3 spans 17 residues. The ends lost 5 bases at V and 2 bases at J; junction bases unmatched: 9. CDR1 PRHDT and CDR2 FYEKMQ come from the germline V gene (reference sequence). CDR3 DNA: TGTGCCAGCAGCCGCCCACCGGGACTAGCGGCCACAGATACGCAGTATTTT. Its translation is CASSRPPGLAATDTQYF.

For the CDR3, the DNA is TGTGCCAGCAGTCTCACCTCGGACAGAGGCGAGACCCAGTACTTC. Its translation: CASSLTSDRGETQYF. The V gene is TRBV27, the J gene TRBJ2-5; D is perhaps TRBD1 (6 bases). This CDR3 comprises 15 residues. V was cut by 5 bases and J by 5 bases, with 18 bases left in between. Germline V gene sequence: CDR1 MNHEY, CDR2 SMNVEV (reference sequence).

The V and J genes are TRBV18 and TRBJ2-5; 8 bases line up with TRBD1. J gave up 5 bases and V 2 bases, and 7 bases lay outside the gene matches. The CDR3 length is 15 residues. Germline V gene data show CDR1 as KGHSH and CDR2 as LQKENI. The CDR3 sequence: CASSPTGQGGETQYF. For the CDR3, the DNA is TGTGCCAGCTCACCAACTGGACAGGGAGGTGAGACCCAGTACTTC.

V is TRBV28 and J is TRBJ2-7; D gene ambiguous. Germline CDR1 MDHEN, CDR2 SYDVKM. Trimming left V 3 bases short and J 2 bases short, with 11 bases between. This CDR3 comprises 14 residues. The chain's CDR3 is CASSFGQPPYEQYF. CDR3 nucleotides: TGTGCCAGCAGTTTTGGGCAGCCTCCCTACGAGCAGTACTTC.